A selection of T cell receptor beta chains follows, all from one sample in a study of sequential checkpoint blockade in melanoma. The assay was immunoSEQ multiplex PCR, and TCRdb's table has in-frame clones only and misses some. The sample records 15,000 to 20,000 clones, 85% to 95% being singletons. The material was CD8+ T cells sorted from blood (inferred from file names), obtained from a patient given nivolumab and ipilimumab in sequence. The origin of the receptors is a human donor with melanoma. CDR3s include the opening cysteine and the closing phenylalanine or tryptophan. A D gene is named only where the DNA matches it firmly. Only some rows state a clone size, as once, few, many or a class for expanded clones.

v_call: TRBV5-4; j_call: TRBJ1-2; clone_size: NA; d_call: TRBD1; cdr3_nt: TGTGCCAGCAGCTACCGCGGGGACAGTAGCTATGGCTACACCTTC; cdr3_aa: CASSYRGDSSYGYTF
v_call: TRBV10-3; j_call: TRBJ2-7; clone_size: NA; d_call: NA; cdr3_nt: TGTGCCATCAGTGGCGGAGTAACTTCGAGCTCCTACGAGCAGTACTTC; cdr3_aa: CAISGGVTSSSYEQYF
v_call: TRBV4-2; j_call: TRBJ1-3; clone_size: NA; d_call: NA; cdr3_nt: TGTGCCAGCAGCCAAGATCTGGACACCCGATCTGGAAACACCATATATTTT; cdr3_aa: CASSQDLDTRSGNTIYF
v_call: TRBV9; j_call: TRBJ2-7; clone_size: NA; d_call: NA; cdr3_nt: TGTGCCAGCAGCGTAGGCTTGTTGAGGTCCTACGAGCAGTACTTC; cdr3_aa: CASSVGLLRSYEQYF
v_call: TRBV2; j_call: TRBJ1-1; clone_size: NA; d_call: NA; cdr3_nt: TGTGCCAGCAGTGACGGGACTCAGAACACTGAAGCTTTCTTT; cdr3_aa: CASSDGTQNTEAFF
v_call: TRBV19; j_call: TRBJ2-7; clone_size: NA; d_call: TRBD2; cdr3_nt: TGTGCCAGTAGCGCGGGAGGGCGGTCCTACGAGCAGTACTTC; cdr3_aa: CASSAGGRSYEQYF
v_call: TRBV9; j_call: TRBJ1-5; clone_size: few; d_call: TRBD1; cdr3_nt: TGTGCCAGCAGCACAGGGGGCAATCAGCCCCAGCATTTT; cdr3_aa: CASSTGGNQPQHF
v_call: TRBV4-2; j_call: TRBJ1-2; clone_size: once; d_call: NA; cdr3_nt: TGTGCCAGCAGCCAAACTTTTACTTTCGGCTACACCTTC; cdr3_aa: CASSQTFTFGYTF
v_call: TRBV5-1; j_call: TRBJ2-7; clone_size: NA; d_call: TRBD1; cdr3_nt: TGCGCCAGCAGCTTCCGGGACAGGAGATACGAGCAGTACTTC; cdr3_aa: CASSFRDRRYEQYF
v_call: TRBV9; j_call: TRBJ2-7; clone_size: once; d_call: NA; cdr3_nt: TGTGCCAGCAGCGTAGGAGGGCGGGAAACCTACGAGCAGTACTTC; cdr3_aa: CASSVGGRETYEQYF
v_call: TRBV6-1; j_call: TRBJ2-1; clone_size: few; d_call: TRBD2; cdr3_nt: TGTGCCAGCGGGACTAGCGGGGGATACAATGAGCAGTTCTTC; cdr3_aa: CASGTSGGYNEQFF
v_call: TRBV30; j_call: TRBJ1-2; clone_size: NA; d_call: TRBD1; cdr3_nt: TGTGCCTGGAGTTTCCCCCCGGGACAGGGTTATGGCTACACCTTC; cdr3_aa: CAWSFPPGQGYGYTF
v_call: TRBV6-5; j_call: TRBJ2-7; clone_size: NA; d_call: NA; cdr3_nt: TGTGCCAGCAGTTACGGTACGGACGAGCAGTACTTC; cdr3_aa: CASSYGTDEQYF
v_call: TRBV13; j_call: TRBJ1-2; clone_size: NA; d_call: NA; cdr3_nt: TGTGCCAGCAGCTCCCAGACAGGCCATACTAACTATGGCTACACCTTC; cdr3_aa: CASSSQTGHTNYGYTF
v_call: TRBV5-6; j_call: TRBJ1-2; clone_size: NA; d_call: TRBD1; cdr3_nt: TGTGCCAGCAGCGTCGGGACAGGGAGGCAGGACACCTTC; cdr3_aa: CASSVGTGRQDTF
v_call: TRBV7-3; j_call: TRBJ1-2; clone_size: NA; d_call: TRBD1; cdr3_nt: TGTGCCAGCAGCCCTGAGGGACAGGGGGCGTTGTATGGCTACACCTTC; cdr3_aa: CASSPEGQGALYGYTF
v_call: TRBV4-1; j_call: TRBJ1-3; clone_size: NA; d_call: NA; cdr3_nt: TGCGCCAGCAGCCAAGAATGGTCGGGGAACACCATATATTTT; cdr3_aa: CASSQEWSGNTIYF
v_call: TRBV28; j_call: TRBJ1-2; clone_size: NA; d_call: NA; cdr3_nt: TGTGCCAGCAGTTTATTGGCAGGGGCGACTAACTATGGCTACACCTTC; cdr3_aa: CASSLLAGATNYGYTF
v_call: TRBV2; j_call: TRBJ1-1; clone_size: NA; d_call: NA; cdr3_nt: TGTGCCACCCAGACAGACACTGAAGCTTTCTTT; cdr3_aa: CATQTDTEAFF
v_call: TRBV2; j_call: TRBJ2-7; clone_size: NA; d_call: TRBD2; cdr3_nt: TGTGCCACCCCGCCGACTAGCGGGGAGTACGAGCAGTACTTC; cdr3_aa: CATPPTSGEYEQYF
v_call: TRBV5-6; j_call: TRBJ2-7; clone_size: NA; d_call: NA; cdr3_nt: TGTGCCAGCACCCACGGAGCGGCCTACGAGCAGTACTTC; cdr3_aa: CASTHGAAYEQYF
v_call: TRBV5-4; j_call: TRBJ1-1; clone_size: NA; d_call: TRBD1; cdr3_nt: TGTGCCAGCAGCCCGGGACAGAGCACTGAAGCTTTCTTT; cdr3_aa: CASSPGQSTEAFF
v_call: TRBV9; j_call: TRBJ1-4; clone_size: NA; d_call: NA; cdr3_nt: TGTGCCAGCAGCCCCGCGGGTTCAACTAATGAAAAACTGTTTTTT; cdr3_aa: CASSPAGSTNEKLFF
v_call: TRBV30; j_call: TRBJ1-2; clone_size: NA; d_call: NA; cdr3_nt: TGTGCCTGGAGTGACGGGCTTCGGGGAGCCTATGGCTACACCTTC; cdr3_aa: CAWSDGLRGAYGYTF
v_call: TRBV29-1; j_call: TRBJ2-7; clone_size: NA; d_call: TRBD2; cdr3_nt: TGCAGCGTTGAAGATTTTTCCGGGACTAGCGGGAGATACGAGCAGTACTTC; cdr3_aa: CSVEDFSGTSGRYEQYF
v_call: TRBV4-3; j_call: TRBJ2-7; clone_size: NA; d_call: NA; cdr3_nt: TGCGCCAGCAGCCAAGTCTATCCTGCCATCTACGAGCAGTACTTC; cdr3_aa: CASSQVYPAIYEQYF
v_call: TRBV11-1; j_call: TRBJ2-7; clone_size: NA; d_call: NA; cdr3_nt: TGTGCCAGCAGCAACTTAGGGGGTGACGAGCAGTACTTC; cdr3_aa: CASSNLGGDEQYF
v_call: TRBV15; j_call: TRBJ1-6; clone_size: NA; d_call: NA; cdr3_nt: TGTGCCACCAGCAGAGATTGGCCAGAAACAAATTCACCCCTCCACTTT; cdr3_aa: CATSRDWPETNSPLHF
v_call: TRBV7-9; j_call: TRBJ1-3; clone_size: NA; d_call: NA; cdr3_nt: TGTGCCAGCAGCTCACAGGGCGGATTAAACACCATATATTTT; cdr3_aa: CASSSQGGLNTIYF
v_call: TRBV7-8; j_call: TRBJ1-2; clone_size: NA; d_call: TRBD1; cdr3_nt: TGTGCCAGCAGCATAACAGGGGGCGGTTTGGATGGCTACACCTTC; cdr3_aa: CASSITGGGLDGYTF
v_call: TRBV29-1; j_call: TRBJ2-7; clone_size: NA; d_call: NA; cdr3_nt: TGCAGCGCCCGACACTCCTACGAGCAGTACTTC; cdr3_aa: CSARHSYEQYF